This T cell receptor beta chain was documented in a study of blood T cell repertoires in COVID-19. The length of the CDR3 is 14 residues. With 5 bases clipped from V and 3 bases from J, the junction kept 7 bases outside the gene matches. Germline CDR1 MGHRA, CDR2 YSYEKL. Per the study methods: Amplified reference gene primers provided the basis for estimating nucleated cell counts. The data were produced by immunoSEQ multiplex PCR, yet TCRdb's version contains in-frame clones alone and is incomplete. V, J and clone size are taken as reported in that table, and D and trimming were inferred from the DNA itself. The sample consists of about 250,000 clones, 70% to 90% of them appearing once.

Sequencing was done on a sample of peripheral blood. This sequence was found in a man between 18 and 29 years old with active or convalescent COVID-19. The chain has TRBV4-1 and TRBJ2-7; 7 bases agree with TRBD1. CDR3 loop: CASSARQGIYEQYF. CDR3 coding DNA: TGCGCCAGCAGCGCCCGACAGGGTATCTACGAGCAGTACTTC.